Following are 13 T cell receptor beta chains from one sample sequenced in a study of identical twins. From the 5' RACE reads, TCRdb called clonotypes with MiXCR, one entry per CDR3 protein. The sample holds about 730,000 distinct CDR3 sequences, 20% to 25% seen once. A further study also used this sample, focusing on T cells expressing NK-cell markers.

The sequencing input was PBMCs. The receptors were sampled from a woman aged 18-29 years in good health.

The V gene is TRBV6-5, the J gene TRBJ1-1, with 8 bases that match TRBD1. CDR3 size: 14 residues. CDR1 MNHEY and CDR2 SVGAGI come from the germline V gene. Trimming cost V 2 bases and J 4 bases; bases outside gene matches: 3. The CDR3 loop is CASSYAGTGTEAFF. The CDR3 DNA sequence: TGTGCCAGCAGTTACGCCGGGACAGGCACTGAAGCTTTCTTT.

The chain couples TRBV15 to TRBJ2-4; D is uncertain. Trimming stripped 5 bases from V and 7 bases from J, with 15 bases between. In germline, CDR1 is LNHNV, CDR2 YYDKDF (reference sequence). This CDR3 region has 14 residues. Here the CDR3 reads CATSSDSVENIQYF. The CDR3, as DNA: TGTGCCACCAGCTCCGACTCGGTGGAGAACATTCAGTACTTC.

This clonotype was counted only a few times. The chain carries TRBV20-1 and TRBJ2-3; 8 bases match TRBD1. The CDR3 is 13 residues long. With 4 bases clipped from V and 4 bases from J, the junction kept 4 bases outside the gene matches. Germline loops: CDR1 DFQATT, CDR2 SNEGSKA (reference sequence). The CDR3 loop is CSAMDRDPDTQYF. The CDR3 coding sequence is TGCAGTGCTATGGACAGGGATCCAGATACGCAGTATTTT.

The chain combines TRBV6-5 with TRBJ2-3; 9 nucleotides line up with TRBD1. V was pared by 2 bases and J by 5 bases, with 5 bases of the junction left unmatched. The germline CDR1 and CDR2 sequences are MNHEY and SVGAGI. This CDR3 comprises 15 residues. CDR3 sequence: CASSYTQGAKDTQYF. In DNA form, the CDR3 reads TGTGCCAGCAGTTACACACAGGGGGCCAAAGATACGCAGTATTTT.

This clonotype was seen repeatedly, ten times or more. This sequence joins TRBV6-2 or TRBV6-3 and TRBJ2-7; D is unclear. The CDR3 is made up of 10 amino acids. The V end lost 8 bases, the J end lost 4 bases, and 6 bases lay between the germline ends. Germline V gene sequence: CDR1 MNHEY, CDR2 SVGEGT. The CDR3 DNA follows: TGTGCCAGCGGCGCATACGAGCAGTACTTC. This sequence encodes CASGAYEQYF.

Only a few counts were recorded for this clonotype. This chain connects TRBV5-1 to TRBJ2-6; unclear D gene. Germline values: CDR1 SGHRS, CDR2 YFSETQ. Trimming removed 0 bases from V and 0 bases from J, with 7 bases in between. The CDR3 has 16 residues. CDR3 nucleotide sequence: TGCGCCAGCAGCTTGGGACCGACCTCTGGGGCCAACGTCCTGACTTTC. It translates to CASSLGPTSGANVLTF.

The genes are TRBV12-3 or TRBV12-4 and TRBJ2-2; D is uncertain. V lost 3 bases and J 8 bases, leaving 16 bases between the germline ends. The CDR3 runs 15 residues. In nucleotides, the CDR3 is TGTGCCAGCAGTTTGAAGGGTCCCCGGGCTGGGGAGCTGTTTTTT. This codes for CASSLKGPRAGELFF.

This clonotype occurred a few times. The gene calls are TRBV5-5 and TRBJ2-7; D not certain. The V gene lost 4 bases and the J gene lost 1 base, with 18 bases spanning the gap. Germline lookup yields CDR1 SGHKS and CDR2 YYEKEE (reference sequence). The CDR3 sequence is 16 residues long. CDR3 loop: CASSRAHSPPSYEQYF. In nucleotides, the CDR3 is TGTGCCAGCAGCCGGGCCCACTCCCCGCCTTCCTACGAGCAGTACTTC. Supplemented by reference TRBV5-5 and TRBJ2-7, the full variable domain reads DAGVTQSPTHLIKTRGQQVTLRCSPISGHKSVSWYQQVLGQGPQFIFQYYEKEERGRGNFPDRFSARQFPNYSSELNVNALLLGDSALYLCASSRAHSPPSYEQYFGPGTRLTVT.

Of note for this clonotype: A much larger clone differs by one base, so this may be a read error. V is TRBV5-1 and J is TRBJ2-1; D unclear. The CDR3 is 15 residues long. CDR1 and CDR2 from the germline V gene are SGHRS and YFSETQ. The V gene lost 6 bases and the J gene lost 5 bases, with 18 bases spanning the gap. The CDR3 nucleotides are TGCGCCAGCACTGAACGGGTCTTGGGGAACAATGAGCAGTTCTTC. This codes for CASTERVLGNNEQFF.

The chain uses TRBV20-1 and TRBJ2-2; TRBD1 matches 7 bases. Germline CDR1 and CDR2: DFQATT and SNEGSKA (reference sequence). J was trimmed by 6 bases and V by 3 bases; bases with no gene match: 4. The CDR3 has 13 amino acids. CDR3 DNA sequence: TGCAGTGCTAGGGGGCAGGGGGCCGGGGAGCTGTTTTTT. Translating it yields CSARGQGAGELFF.

In its sample, this clonotype was seen a few times. The chain links TRBV20-1 to TRBJ2-3; D is uncertain. Trimming left V 0 bases short and J 4 bases short, with 2 bases between. The CDR3 length is 11 residues. Germline V CDR1 and CDR2: DFQATT, SNEGSKA (reference sequence). This CDR3 reads CSAREADTQYF. The CDR3 nucleotides are TGCAGTGCTAGAGAAGCAGATACGCAGTATTTT.

This chain links TRBV27 with TRBJ2-3, with 9 bases aligning to TRBD2. Germline V gives CDR1 MNHEY, CDR2 SMNVEV (reference sequence). Germline trimming cut 3 bases from V and 4 bases from J; bases unmatched to any gene: 5. The CDR3 totals 15 residues. The CDR3 here is CASSFVGGGADTQYF. The DNA for the CDR3 is TGTGCCAGCAGTTTCGTGGGCGGGGGGGCAGATACGCAGTATTTT.

The chain recombines TRBV27 with TRBJ2-1; TRBD1 matches at 7 bases. V dropped 0 bases and J dropped 9; count of bases not matched to a gene: 2. Germline V CDR1 and CDR2: MNHEY, SMNVEV (reference sequence). CDR3 size: 13 residues. In DNA form, the CDR3 reads TGTGCCAGCAGTTTATCGAACAGGGGTGAGCAGTTCTTC. Its protein is CASSLSNRGEQFF.